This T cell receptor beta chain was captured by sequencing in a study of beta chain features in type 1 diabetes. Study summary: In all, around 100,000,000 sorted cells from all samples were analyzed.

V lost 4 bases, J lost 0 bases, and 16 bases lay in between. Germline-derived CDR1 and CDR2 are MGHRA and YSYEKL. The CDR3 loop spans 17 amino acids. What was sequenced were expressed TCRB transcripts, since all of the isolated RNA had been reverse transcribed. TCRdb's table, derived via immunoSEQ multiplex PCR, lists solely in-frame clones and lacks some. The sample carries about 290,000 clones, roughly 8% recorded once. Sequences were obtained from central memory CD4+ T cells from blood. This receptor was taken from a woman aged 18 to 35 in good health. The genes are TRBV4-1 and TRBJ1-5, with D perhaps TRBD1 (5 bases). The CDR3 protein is CASSPAHRGNSNQPQHF. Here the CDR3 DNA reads TGCGCCAGCAGCCCGGCACACCGGGGGAATAGCAATCAGCCCCAGCATTTT.